The 9 T cell receptor beta chains below were found in one sample sequenced in a study of shared clonotypes between healthy human individuals (TCRdb year 2020). CD8 naive samples consisted of CD45RO-negative cells that were positively selected for CCR7, yielding a CD45RA+CCR7+ population without TemRA cells. Preparation of the library involved the immunoSEQ multiplex PCR assay. TCRdb holds this immuneACCESS table with in-frame rearrangements only. Some clones are missing; in checked studies, unresolved V genes explain under half, and the rest has no known cause. This sample comprises roughly 1,800,000 clones, approximately 95% of them detected only once. The top ten constitute less than 1.5% of the sample. The sequenced material came from naive CD8+ T cells sorted from blood. Read against the paper, the sample's cell subset or site label means: CD45RA+CCR7+. All receptors come from a man between 18 and 29 years old in good health.

The chain uses TRBV13 and TRBJ2-3; TRBD1 matches 10 bases. The V gene end was trimmed by 2 bases and the J gene end by 5 bases; junction bases not matched to a gene: 4. This CDR3 has 15 residues. The germline V gene encodes CDR1 PRHDT and CDR2 FYEKMQ (reference sequence). CDR3 residues: CASSLRTGGGDTQYF. DNA for the CDR3: TGTGCCAGCAGCTTACGGACAGGGGGAGGAGATACGCAGTATTTT.

The rearrangement joins TRBV28 to TRBJ2-3; 7 bases fit TRBD1. Germline CDR1 reads MDHEN; CDR2 reads SYDVKM. The CDR3 is 17 residues long. V lost 5 bases, J lost 0 bases, and 11 bases stayed unmatched. Here the CDR3 DNA reads TGTGCCAGCAGTCCACAACCCGGACAGGTTAGCACAGATACGCAGTATTTT. Its translation is CASSPQPGQVSTDTQYF.

The count of this clone is one. The CDR3 region has the DNA TGTGCCAGCAGTTTTGGGTATGCAGAGACCCAGTACTTC. This sequence encodes CASSFGYAETQYF. The V and J genes are TRBV28 and TRBJ2-5; D remains ambiguous. Germline values: CDR1 MDHEN, CDR2 SYDVKM. This CDR3 spans 13 amino acids. V was shortened by 3 bases and J by 4 bases, with 9 bases between the two germline ends.

The rearrangement links TRBV2 to TRBJ2-7; D possibly corresponds to TRBD1 (6 bases). This CDR3 is 15 amino acids long. The germline V and J ends were trimmed by 3 bases and 5 bases, with 17 bases remaining between them. The germline V gene encodes CDR1 SNHLY and CDR2 FYNNEI. CDR3 protein: CASSEGTLGADEQYF. The CDR3 bases are TGTGCCAGCAGTGAGGGGACACTGGGCGCTGACGAGCAGTACTTC.

V is TRBV9 and J is TRBJ2-7; the match to TRBD1 covers 7 bases. The CDR3 contains 15 residues. CDR1 SGDLS and CDR2 YYNGEE come from the germline V gene. V trimming: 4 bases; J trimming: 3 bases; junction bases outside the gene matches: 10. CDR3 sequence reads: CASSTGVEVSYEQYF. CDR3 DNA: TGTGCCAGCAGCACAGGGGTGGAGGTTAGCTACGAGCAGTACTTC.

V usage is TRBV11-2 and J usage is TRBJ1-1; D gene uncertain. This CDR3 comprises 13 residues. Trimming left V 4 bases short and J 0 bases short, with 6 bases between. Germline V gene data show CDR1 as SGHAT and CDR2 as FQNNGV. CDR3 sequence reads: CASSSTVNTEAFF. The CDR3 DNA sequence: TGTGCCAGCAGCTCCACGGTGAACACTGAAGCTTTCTTT.

Only one count was recorded for this clone. The chain links TRBV11-2 to TRBJ2-5; D possibly matches TRBD1 or TRBD2 (5 bases each). Trimming removed 4 bases at V and 4 bases at J, with 16 bases between. This CDR3 is 15 amino acids long. The germline gives CDR1 SGHAT, CDR2 FQNNGV. CDR3 bases: TGTGCCAGCAGCTCGGGACCGGCGTGGGGAGAGACCCAGTACTTC. This sequence encodes CASSSGPAWGETQYF.

Notes on this clone: Other DNA sequences in this specimen translate into the identical CDR3. This chain links TRBV11-1 with TRBJ1-1; D is undetermined. The V gene lost 5 bases and the J gene lost 0 bases, with 1 base spanning the gap. CDR3 length: 11 residues. Germline V lookup: CDR1 SGHAT, CDR2 FQDESV (reference sequence). The CDR3 region has the DNA TGTGCCAGCAGCGTGAACACTGAAGCTTTCTTT. Translating gives CASSVNTEAFF.

This clone was recorded a few times. The gene calls are TRBV7-9 and TRBJ1-2; D is unresolved. The length of the CDR3 is 12 residues. From germline, CDR1 is SEHNR and CDR2 FQNEAQ (reference sequence). V shed 5 bases and J shed 8 bases, with 12 bases lying between them. The CDR3 coding sequence is TGTGCCAGCAGCCCCACCGGGATCGGCTACACCTTC. Residues: CASSPTGIGYTF.